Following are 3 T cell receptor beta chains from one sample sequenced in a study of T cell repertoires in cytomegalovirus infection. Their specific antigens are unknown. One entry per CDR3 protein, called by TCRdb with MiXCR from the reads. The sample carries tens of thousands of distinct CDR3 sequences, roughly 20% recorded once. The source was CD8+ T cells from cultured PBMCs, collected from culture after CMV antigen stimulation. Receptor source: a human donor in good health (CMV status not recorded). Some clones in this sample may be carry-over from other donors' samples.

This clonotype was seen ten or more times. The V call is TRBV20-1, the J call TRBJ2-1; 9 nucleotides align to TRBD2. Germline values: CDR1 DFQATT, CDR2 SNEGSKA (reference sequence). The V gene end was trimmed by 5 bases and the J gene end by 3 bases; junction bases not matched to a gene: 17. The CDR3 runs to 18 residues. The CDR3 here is CSAPPPPTSGLFYNEQFF. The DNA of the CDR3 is TGCAGTGCTCCCCCTCCCCCAACTAGCGGGCTGTTCTACAATGAGCAGTTCTTC.

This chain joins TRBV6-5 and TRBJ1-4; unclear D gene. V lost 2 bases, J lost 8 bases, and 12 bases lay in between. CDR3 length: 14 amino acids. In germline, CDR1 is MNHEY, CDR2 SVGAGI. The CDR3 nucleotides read TGTGCCAGCAGTTACAACGTAAGGGTAGAAAAACTGTTTTTT. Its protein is CASSYNVRVEKLFF.

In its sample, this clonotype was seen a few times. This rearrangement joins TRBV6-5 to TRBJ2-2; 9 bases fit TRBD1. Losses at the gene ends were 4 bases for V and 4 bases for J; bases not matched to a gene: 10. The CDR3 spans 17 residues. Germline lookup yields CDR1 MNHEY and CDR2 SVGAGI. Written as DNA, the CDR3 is TGTGCCAGCAGTTTCCGGGACAGGGCGTTGCGCACCGGGGAGCTGTTTTTT. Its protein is CASSFRDRALRTGELFF.